These 7 T cell receptor beta chains came from one sample sequenced in a study of blood T cell repertoires in COVID-19. Sequenced by immunoSEQ multiplex PCR; TCRdb stores in-frame clones only, minus some. Of about 260,000 clones detected, approximately 88% appear once; the ten largest clones hold over 1%. Sequenced input: PBMCs or T cells enriched from blood (not recorded which). The receptors derive from a woman between 35 and 50 years old with acute COVID-19.

This sequence joins TRBV6-5 and TRBJ1-2; the D is unclear. This CDR3 is built from 15 residues. CDR1 is MNHEY, CDR2 SVGAGI, per germline. Deletions cut 0 bases from V and 6 bases from J, with 14 bases between. This chain's CDR3 is CASSYSGVPHHGYTF. The CDR3 nucleotides read TGTGCCAGCAGTTACTCCGGGGTACCCCACCATGGCTACACCTTC.

The chain joins TRBV14 to TRBJ1-1; 7 bases match TRBD1. V dropped 4 bases and J dropped 1; count of bases not matched to a gene: 6. The CDR3 consists of 15 residues. CDR1 SGHDN and CDR2 FVKESK come from the germline V gene. CDR3 loop: CASSPLDRRNTEAFF. Written as DNA, the CDR3 is TGTGCCAGCAGCCCGTTGGACAGGAGGAACACTGAAGCTTTCTTT.

The V and J genes are TRBV2 and TRBJ1-1; the match to TRBD1 covers 7 bases. V was clipped by 5 bases and J by 0 bases; unmatched bases: 15. This CDR3 is 18 amino acids long. CDR1 and CDR2 (germline): SNHLY, FYNNEI. The CDR3 protein is CASSTPITGATMNTEAFF. CDR3 in DNA: TGTGCCAGCAGTACACCGATAACAGGGGCGACAATGAACACTGAAGCTTTCTTT.

V is TRBV5-1 and J is TRBJ2-7, with TRBD1 as a possible D gene (7 bases). This CDR3 has 17 amino acids. Germline V gene data show CDR1 as SGHRS and CDR2 as YFSETQ. Trimming cost V 0 bases and J 3 bases, with 19 bases left between them. The CDR3 loop reads CASSLAGSGQGGYEQYF. The CDR3 nucleotides are TGCGCCAGCAGCTTGGCAGGATCGGGGCAGGGGGGCTACGAGCAGTACTTC.

The J gene is TRBJ2-2, the V gene TRBV9; maybe TRBD1 (5 bases). Trimming took 6 bases from V and 1 from J, leaving 10 bases between them. This CDR3 is 14 amino acids long. Germline assignment: CDR1 SGDLS and CDR2 YYNGEE. The CDR3 loop is CASNIQGNTGELFF. The CDR3 DNA sequence: TGTGCCAGCAACATTCAGGGGAACACCGGGGAGCTGTTTTTT.

J is TRBJ2-1 and V is TRBV5-1; 8 bases line up with TRBD1. V shed 6 bases and J 9 bases; nucleotides not matched to a gene: 11. There are 14 residues in the CDR3. Germline CDR1 and CDR2: SGHRS and YFSETQ. CDR3 protein: CASTRQGSISEQFF. The CDR3 DNA sequence: TGCGCCAGCACCCGACAGGGGTCAATATCTGAGCAGTTCTTC.

This clone showed up just once. The genes are TRBV23-1 and TRBJ2-5; TRBD2 is a possible D gene (6 bases). TRBV23-1 carries the ORF label, with uncertain function. The V and J ends lost 3 bases and 5 bases respectively, with 19 bases between them. CDR3 length: 16 amino acids. The chain's CDR3 is CASSHPGASGEETQYF. The DNA for the CDR3 is TGCGCCAGCAGTCACCCCGGGGCATCGGGAGAGGAGACCCAGTACTTC.